Below are 3 T cell receptor beta chains sequenced from a single sample in a study of blood T cell repertoires in COVID-19. Profiled with immunoSEQ multiplex PCR; TCRdb holds only in-frame clones, not every one. There are under 30,000 clones in the sample; roughly 91% occur only once, and under 8.5% lies in the top ten. The sequenced material came from peripheral blood. These receptors were collected from a man aged 45-60 years with active COVID-19.

The rearrangement joins TRBV28 to TRBJ2-2; TRBD1 aligns across 9 bases. Trimming took 6 bases from V and 4 from J; bases not matched to a gene: 6. The CDR3 spans 15 residues. CDR1 and CDR2 from the germline V gene are MDHEN and SYDVKM. The CDR3 spells CASSLDRGGTGELFF. CDR3 nucleotide sequence: TGTGCCAGCAGCCTGGACAGGGGCGGCACCGGGGAGCTGTTTTTT.

This clone was seen a handful of times. The rearrangement uses TRBV7-9 and TRBJ1-1; 7 nucleotides line up with TRBD1. CDR3 length: 18 residues. Germline CDR1 SEHNR, CDR2 FQNEAQ (reference sequence). V lost 5 bases, J lost 1 base, and 16 bases stayed unmatched. CDR3 amino acids: CASSPRTGGRLGNTEAFF. In nucleotides, the CDR3 is TGTGCCAGCAGCCCTCGGACAGGAGGTCGGTTGGGGAACACTGAAGCTTTCTTT.

J is TRBJ1-5 and V is TRBV18, with a possible D match to TRBD1 (5 bases). The CDR3 is made up of 15 amino acids. CDR1 is KGHSH, CDR2 LQKENI, per germline. Between the trimmed V and J ends, which lost 3 bases and 0 bases, there was a span of 9 bases. CDR3 coding DNA: TGTGCCAGCTCACCGCTTGACAGTAGCAATCAGCCCCAGCATTTT. Translation gives CASSPLDSSNQPQHF.